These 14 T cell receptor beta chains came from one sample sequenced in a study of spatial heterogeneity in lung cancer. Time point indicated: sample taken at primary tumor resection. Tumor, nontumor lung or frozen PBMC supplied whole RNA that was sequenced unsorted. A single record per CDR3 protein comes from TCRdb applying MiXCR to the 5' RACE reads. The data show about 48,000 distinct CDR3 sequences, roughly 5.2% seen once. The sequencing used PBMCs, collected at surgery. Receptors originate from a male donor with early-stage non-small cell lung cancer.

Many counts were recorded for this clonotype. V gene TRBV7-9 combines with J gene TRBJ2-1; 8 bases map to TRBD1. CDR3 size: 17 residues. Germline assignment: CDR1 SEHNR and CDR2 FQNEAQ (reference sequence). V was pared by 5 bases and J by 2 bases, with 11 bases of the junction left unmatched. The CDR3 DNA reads TGTGCCAGCAGCCCAACTAACGGACAGGGCCCCTACAATGAGCAGTTCTTC. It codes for CASSPTNGQGPYNEQFF.

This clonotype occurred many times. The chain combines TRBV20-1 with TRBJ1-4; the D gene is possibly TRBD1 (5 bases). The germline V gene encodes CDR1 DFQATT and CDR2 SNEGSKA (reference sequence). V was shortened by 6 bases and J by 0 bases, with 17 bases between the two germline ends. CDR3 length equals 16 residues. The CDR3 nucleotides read TGCAGTGCGGAAAGTGGTTCGACAGCAACTAATGAAAAACTGTTTTTT. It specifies CSAESGSTATNEKLFF.

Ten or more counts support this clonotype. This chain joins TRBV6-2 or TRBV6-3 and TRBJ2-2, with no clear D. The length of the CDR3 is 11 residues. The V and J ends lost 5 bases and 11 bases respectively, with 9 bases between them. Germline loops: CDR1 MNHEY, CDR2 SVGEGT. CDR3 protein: CASSPRIELFF. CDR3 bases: TGTGCCAGCAGTCCCCGTATAGAGCTGTTTTTT.

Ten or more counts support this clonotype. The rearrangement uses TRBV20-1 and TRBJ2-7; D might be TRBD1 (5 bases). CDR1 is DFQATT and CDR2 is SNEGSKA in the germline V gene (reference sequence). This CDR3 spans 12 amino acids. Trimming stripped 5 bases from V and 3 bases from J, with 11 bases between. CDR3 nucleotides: TGCAGTGCTGGGTCCAGGGTCTACGAGCAGTACTTC. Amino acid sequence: CSAGSRVYEQYF.

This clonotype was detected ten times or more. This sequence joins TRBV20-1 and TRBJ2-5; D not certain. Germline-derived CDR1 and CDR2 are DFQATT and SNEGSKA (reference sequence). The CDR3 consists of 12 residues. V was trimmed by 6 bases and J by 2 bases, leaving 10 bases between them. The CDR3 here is CSADWLQETQYF. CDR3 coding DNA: TGCAGTGCCGACTGGCTACAAGAGACCCAGTACTTC.

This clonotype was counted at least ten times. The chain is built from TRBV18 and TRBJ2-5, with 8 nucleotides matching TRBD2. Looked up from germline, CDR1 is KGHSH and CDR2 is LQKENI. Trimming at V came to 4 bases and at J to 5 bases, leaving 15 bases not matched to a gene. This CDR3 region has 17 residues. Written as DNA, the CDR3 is TGTGCCAGCTCACTAAAAACCGGACTAGCCCAGCGGGAGACCCAGTACTTC. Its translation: CASSLKTGLAQRETQYF.

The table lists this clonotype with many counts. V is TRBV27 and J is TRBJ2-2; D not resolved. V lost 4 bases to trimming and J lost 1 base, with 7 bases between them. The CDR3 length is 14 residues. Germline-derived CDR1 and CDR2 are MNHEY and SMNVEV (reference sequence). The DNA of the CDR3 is TGTGCCAGCAGTTGGGTGGGGAACACCGGGGAGCTGTTTTTT. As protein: CASSWVGNTGELFF.

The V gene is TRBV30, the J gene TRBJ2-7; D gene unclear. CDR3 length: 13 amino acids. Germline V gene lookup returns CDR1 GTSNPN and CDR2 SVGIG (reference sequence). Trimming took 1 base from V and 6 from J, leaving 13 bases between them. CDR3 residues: CAWSGTLRTEQYF. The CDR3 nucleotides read TGTGCCTGGAGTGGGACGTTAAGGACCGAGCAGTACTTC.

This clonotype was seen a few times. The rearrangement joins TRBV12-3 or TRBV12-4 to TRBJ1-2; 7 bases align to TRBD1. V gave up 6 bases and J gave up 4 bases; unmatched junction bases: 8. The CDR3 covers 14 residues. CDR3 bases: TGTGCCAGCAGCGCCACAGGGGCGAGCTATGGCTACACCTTC. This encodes CASSATGASYGYTF.

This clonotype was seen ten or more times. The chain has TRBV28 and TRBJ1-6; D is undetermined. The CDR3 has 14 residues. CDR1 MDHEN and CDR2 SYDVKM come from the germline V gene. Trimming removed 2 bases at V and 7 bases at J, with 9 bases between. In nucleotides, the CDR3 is TGTGCCAGCAGTTTAGCGGGGATGAATTCACCCCTCCACTTT. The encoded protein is CASSLAGMNSPLHF. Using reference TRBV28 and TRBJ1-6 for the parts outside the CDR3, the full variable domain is DVKVTQSSRYLVKRTGEKVFLECVQDMDHENMFWYRQDPGLGLRLIYFSYDVKMKEKGDIPEGYSVSREKKERFSLILESASTNQTSMYLCASSLAGMNSPLHFGNGTRLTVT.

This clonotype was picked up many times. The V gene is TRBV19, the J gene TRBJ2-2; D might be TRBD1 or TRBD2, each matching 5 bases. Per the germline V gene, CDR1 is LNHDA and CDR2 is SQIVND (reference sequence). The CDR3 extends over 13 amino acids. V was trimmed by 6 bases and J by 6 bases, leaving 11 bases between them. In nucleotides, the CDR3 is TGTGCCAGTAGACAGGTGCGGGCCGGGGAGCTGTTTTTT. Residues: CASRQVRAGELFF.

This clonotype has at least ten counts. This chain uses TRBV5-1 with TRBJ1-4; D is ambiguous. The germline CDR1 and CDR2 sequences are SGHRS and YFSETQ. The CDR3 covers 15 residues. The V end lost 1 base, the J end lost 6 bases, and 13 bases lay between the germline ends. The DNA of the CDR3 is TGCGCCAGCAGCTTGCGTGGGTCAATCGATGAAAAACTGTTTTTT. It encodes CASSLRGSIDEKLFF.

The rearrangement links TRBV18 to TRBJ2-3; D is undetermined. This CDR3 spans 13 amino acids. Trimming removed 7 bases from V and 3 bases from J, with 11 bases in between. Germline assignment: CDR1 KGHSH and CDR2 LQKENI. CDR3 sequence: CASLGLSTDTQYF. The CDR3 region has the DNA TGTGCCAGCTTGGGGTTATCGACAGATACGCAGTATTTT.

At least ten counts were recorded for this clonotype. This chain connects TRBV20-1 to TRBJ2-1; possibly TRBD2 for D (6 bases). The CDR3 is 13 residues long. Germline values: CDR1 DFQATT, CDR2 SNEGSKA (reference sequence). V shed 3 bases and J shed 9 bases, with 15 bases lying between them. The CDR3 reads CSASPSTRPEQFF. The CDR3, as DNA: TGCAGTGCTAGCCCCTCGACTAGGCCTGAGCAGTTCTTC.